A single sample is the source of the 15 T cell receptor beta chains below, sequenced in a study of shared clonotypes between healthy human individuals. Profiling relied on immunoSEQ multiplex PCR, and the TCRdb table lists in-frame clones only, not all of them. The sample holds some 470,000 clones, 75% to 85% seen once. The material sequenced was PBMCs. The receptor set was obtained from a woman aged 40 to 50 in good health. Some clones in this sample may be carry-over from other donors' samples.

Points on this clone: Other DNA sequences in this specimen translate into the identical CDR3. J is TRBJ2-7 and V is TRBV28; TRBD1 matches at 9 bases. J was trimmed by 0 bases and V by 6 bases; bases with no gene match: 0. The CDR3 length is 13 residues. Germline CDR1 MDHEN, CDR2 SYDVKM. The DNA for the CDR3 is TGTGCCAGCAGGGGACAGGGCTCCTACGAGCAGTACTTC. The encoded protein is CASRGQGSYEQYF.

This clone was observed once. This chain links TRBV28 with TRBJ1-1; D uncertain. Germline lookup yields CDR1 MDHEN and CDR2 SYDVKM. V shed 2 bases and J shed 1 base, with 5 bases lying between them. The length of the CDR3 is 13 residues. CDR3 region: CASSLAENTEAFF. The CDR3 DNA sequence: TGTGCCAGCAGTTTAGCGGAGAACACTGAAGCTTTCTTT.

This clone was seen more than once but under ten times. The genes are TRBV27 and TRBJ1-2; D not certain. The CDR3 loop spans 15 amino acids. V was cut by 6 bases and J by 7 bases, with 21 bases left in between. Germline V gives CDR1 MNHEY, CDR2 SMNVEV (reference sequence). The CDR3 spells CASSWSDGGLFGYTF. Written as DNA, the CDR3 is TGTGCCAGCAGCTGGTCGGATGGAGGGTTGTTTGGCTACACCTTC.

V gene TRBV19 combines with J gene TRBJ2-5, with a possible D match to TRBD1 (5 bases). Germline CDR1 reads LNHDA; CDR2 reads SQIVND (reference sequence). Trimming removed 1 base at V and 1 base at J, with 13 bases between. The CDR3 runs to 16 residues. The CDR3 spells CASSIGGQGLQETQYF. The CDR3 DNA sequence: TGTGCCAGTAGTATAGGTGGGCAGGGCCTCCAAGAGACCCAGTACTTC.

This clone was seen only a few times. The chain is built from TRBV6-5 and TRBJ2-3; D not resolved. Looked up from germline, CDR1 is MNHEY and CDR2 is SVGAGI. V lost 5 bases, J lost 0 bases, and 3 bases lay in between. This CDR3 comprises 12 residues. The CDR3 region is CASSPSTDTQYF. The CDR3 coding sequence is TGTGCCAGCAGTCCTAGCACAGATACGCAGTATTTT.

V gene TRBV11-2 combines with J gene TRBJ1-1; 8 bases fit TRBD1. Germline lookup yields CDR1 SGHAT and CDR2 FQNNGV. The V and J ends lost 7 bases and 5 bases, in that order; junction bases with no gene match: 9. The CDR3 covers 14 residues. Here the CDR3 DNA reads TGTGCCAGCACCAAGACAGGGGATAGGACTGAAGCTTTCTTT. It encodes CASTKTGDRTEAFF.

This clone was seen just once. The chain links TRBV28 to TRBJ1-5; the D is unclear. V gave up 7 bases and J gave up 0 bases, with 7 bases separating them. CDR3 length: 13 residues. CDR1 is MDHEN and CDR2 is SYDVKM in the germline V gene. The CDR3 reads CASIDTSNQPQHF. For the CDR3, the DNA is TGTGCCAGCATTGACACTAGCAATCAGCCCCAGCATTTT.

The CDR3 is CASSEGRGNTEAFF. CDR3 DNA: TGTGCCAGCAGTGAAGGGAGGGGGAACACTGAAGCTTTCTTT. The rearrangement links TRBV6-4 to TRBJ1-1; perhaps TRBD1 as D (5 bases). The germline V gene encodes CDR1 MRHNA and CDR2 SNTAGT. V shed 3 bases and J shed 1 base, with 9 bases lying between them. The CDR3 is 14 residues long.

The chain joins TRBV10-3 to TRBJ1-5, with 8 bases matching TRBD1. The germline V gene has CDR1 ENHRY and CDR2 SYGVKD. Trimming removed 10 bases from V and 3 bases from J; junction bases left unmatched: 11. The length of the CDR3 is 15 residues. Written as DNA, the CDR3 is TGTGCCAGCCAAGGCACGACAGGGGACAATCAGCCCCAGCATTTT. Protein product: CASQGTTGDNQPQHF.

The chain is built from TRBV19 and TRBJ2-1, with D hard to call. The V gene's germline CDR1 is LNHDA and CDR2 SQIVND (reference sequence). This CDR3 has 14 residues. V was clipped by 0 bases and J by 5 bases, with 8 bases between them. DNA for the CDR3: TGTGCCAGTAGTATAGAAGTAATAAACAATGAGCAGTTCTTC. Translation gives CASSIEVINNEQFF.

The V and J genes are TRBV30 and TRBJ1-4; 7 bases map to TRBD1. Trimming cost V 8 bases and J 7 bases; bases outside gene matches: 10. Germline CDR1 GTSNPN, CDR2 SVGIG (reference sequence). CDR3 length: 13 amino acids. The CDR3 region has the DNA TGTGCCCCAGGGACAGACCTTAGTGAAAAACTGTTTTTT. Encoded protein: CAPGTDLSEKLFF.

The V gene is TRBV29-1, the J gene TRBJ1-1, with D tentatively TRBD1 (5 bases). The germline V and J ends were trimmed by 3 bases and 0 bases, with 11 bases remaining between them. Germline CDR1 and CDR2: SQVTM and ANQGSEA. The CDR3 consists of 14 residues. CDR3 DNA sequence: TGCAGCGTTGATTGGGGCAGCATGAACACTGAAGCTTTCTTT. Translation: CSVDWGSMNTEAFF.

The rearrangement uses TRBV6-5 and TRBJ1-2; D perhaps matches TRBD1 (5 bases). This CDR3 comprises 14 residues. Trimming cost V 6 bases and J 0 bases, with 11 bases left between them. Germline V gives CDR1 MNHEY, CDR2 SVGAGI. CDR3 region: CASREPGSNYGYTF. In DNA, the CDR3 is TGTGCCAGCAGAGAACCAGGGTCTAACTATGGCTACACCTTC.

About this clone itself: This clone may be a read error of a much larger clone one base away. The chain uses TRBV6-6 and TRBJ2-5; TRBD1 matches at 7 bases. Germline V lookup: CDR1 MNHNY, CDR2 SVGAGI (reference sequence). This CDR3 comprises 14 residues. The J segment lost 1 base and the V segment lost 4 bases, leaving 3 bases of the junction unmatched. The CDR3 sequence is CASSSQGSQETQYF. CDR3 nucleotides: TGTGCCAGCAGTTCACAGGGGTCCCAAGAGACCCAGTACTTC.

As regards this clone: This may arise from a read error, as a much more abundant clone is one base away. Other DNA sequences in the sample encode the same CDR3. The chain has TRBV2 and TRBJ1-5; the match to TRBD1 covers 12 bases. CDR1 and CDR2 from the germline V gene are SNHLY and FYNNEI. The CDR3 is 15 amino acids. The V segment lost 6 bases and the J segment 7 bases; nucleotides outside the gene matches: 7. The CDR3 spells CASRGTGGMGQPQHF. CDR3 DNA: TGTGCCAGCAGAGGGACAGGGGGCATGGGCCAGCCCCAGCATTTT.